Following are 21 T cell receptor beta chains from one sample sequenced in a study of neurological immune-mediated disorders. MiXCR was run by TCRdb on the 5' RACE reads, yielding one entry per CDR3 protein. The data show about 70,000 distinct CDR3 sequences, about 5% seen once. The sequenced material came from PBMCs. These receptors came from a woman aged 65 to 85 with multiple sclerosis.

Ten or more counts support this clonotype. The J gene is TRBJ2-1, the V gene TRBV21-1; the D call of TRBD2 is as the table states it, not checked on the DNA. TRBV21-1 is a pseudogene locus. This CDR3 has 19 residues. In DNA, the CDR3 is TGTGCCAGCAGCAAAGACACGGGACTAGCGGGAGGGATCTACAATGAGCAGTTCTTC. It encodes CASSKDTGLAGGIYNEQFF.

This clonotype was seen many times. V gene TRBV20-1 combines with J gene TRBJ2-1, with TRBD1 matching 12 bases. This CDR3 region has 15 residues. The V and J ends lost 5 bases and 5 bases, in that order; junction bases with no gene match: 7. CDR1 and CDR2 (germline): DFQATT, SNEGSKA (reference sequence). The CDR3 DNA sequence: TGCAGTGCTCATCCGGGACAGGGGGCTGACAATGAGCAGTTCTTC. It yields the protein CSAHPGQGADNEQFF.

In its sample, this clonotype was seen many times. The chain has TRBV7-2 and TRBJ2-7; 8 nucleotides agree with TRBD2. The CDR3 loop spans 16 amino acids. CDR1 SGHTA and CDR2 FQGNSA come from the germline V gene. J was trimmed by 2 bases and V by 5 bases; bases with no gene match: 11. CDR3 amino acids: CASSPGGAGVAYEQYF. CDR3 nucleotides: TGTGCCAGCAGCCCCGGGGGAGCGGGAGTGGCCTACGAGCAGTACTTC.

This clonotype appeared many times. The V call is TRBV3-1, the J call TRBJ1-1, with a tentative D call TRBD1 (6 bases). The V and J ends lost 3 bases and 7 bases respectively, with 21 bases between them. CDR3 length: 16 residues. From germline, CDR1 is LGHDT and CDR2 YNNKEL (reference sequence). The DNA for the CDR3 is TGTGCCAGCAGCCATATCCTCACCGGGACATATGGTGAAGCTTTCTTT. It specifies CASSHILTGTYGEAFF. Full variable domain (remainder filled in from reference TRBV3-1 and TRBJ1-1): DTAVSQTPKYLVTQMGNDKSIKCEQNLGHDTMYWYKQDSKKFLKIMFSYNNKELIINETVPNRFSPKSPDKAHLNLHINSLELGDSAVYFCASSHILTGTYGEAFFGQGTRLTVV.

This clonotype has a count of ten or more. The V call is TRBV7-6, the J call TRBJ2-7, with D hard to call. V lost 2 bases and J 0 bases, leaving 11 bases between the germline ends. Germline loops: CDR1 SGHVS, CDR2 FNYEAQ. The CDR3 extends over 15 amino acids. The CDR3: CASSLRQLDSYEQYF. CDR3 in DNA: TGTGCCAGCAGCTTACGGCAGCTAGACTCCTACGAGCAGTACTTC.

There are many counts of this clonotype. The V gene is TRBV7-2, the J gene TRBJ2-1, with D unclear. Looked up from germline, CDR1 is SGHTA and CDR2 is FQGNSA. The CDR3 has 15 residues. The V and J ends lost 0 bases and 5 bases respectively, with 11 bases between them. CDR3: CASSLAPTQNNEQFF. CDR3 DNA: TGTGCCAGCAGCTTAGCGCCTACCCAAAACAATGAGCAGTTCTTC.

There are many counts of this clonotype. This chain connects TRBV10-2 to TRBJ2-7; the D gene could be TRBD1 or TRBD2 (5 bases each). Germline values: CDR1 WSHSY, CDR2 SAAADI. V was cut by 7 bases and J by 2 bases, with 9 bases left in between. CDR3 length: 12 residues. CDR3 protein: CASTRDPYEQYF. The DNA of the CDR3 is TGCGCCAGCACTAGGGACCCCTACGAGCAGTACTTC.

This clonotype was observed at least ten times. The rearrangement uses TRBV10-2 and TRBJ2-7, with D possibly being TRBD1 (5 bases). Germline CDR1 WSHSY, CDR2 SAAADI. V was clipped by 7 bases and J by 4 bases, with 14 bases between them. The CDR3 is 13 residues long. CDR3 region: CASKDRMRYEQYF. Here the CDR3 DNA reads TGCGCCAGCAAAGACAGAATGCGTTACGAGCAGTACTTC.

This clonotype was seen ten or more times. The chain couples TRBV11-2 to TRBJ1-1, with D uncertain. V was clipped by 2 bases and J by 5 bases, with 21 bases between them. The CDR3 covers 17 residues. CDR1 is SGHAT and CDR2 is FQNNGV in the germline V gene. The CDR3 spells CASSLSPKGPKRTEAFF. Here the CDR3 DNA reads TGTGCCAGCAGCTTATCCCCAAAGGGCCCCAAAAGGACTGAAGCTTTCTTT. Together with reference TRBV11-2 and TRBJ1-1, the CDR3 gives the full variable domain: EAGVAQSPRYKIIEKRQSVAFWCNPISGHATLYWYQQILGQGPKLLIQFQNNGVVDDSQLPKDRFSAERLKGVDSTLKIQPAKLEDSAVYLCASSLSPKGPKRTEAFFGQGTRLTVV.

The table lists this clonotype with many counts. The chain uses TRBV7-8 and TRBJ1-1; 9 positions agree with TRBD1. This CDR3 is built from 13 residues. The germline V gene has CDR1 SGHVS and CDR2 FQNEAQ. The trim removed 4 bases at V and 10 bases at J, leaving 7 bases unmatched. CDR3 nucleotides: TGTGCCAGCAGCTCTTACCCGGACAGGGGAGCTTTCTTT. As protein: CASSSYPDRGAFF. Using reference TRBV7-8 and TRBJ1-1 for the parts outside the CDR3, the full variable domain is GAGVSQSPRYKVAKRGQDVALRCDPISGHVSLFWYQQALGQGPEFLTYFQNEAQLDKSGLPSDRFFAERPEGSVSTLKIQRTQQEDSAVYLCASSSYPDRGAFFGQGTRLTVV.

This clonotype was observed many times. The chain recombines TRBV7-2 with TRBJ1-1; TRBD1 agrees at 8 bases. V dropped 4 bases and J dropped 3; count of bases not matched to a gene: 7. This CDR3 comprises 15 residues. The germline V gene encodes CDR1 SGHTA and CDR2 FQGNSA. CDR3 in DNA: TGTGCCAGCAGCTCGAGGACAGGGTGGGACACTGAAGCTTTCTTT. The encoded protein is CASSSRTGWDTEAFF.

The J gene is TRBJ1-2, the V gene TRBV5-1; a possible D gene is TRBD1 (5 bases). The germline V gene has CDR1 SGHRS and CDR2 YFSETQ. With 0 bases removed from V and 4 bases from J, the gap between germline ends came to 13 bases. The CDR3 loop spans 15 amino acids. The CDR3 loop is CASSLDGSGTYGYTF. DNA for the CDR3: TGCGCCAGCAGCTTGGACGGTTCGGGGACCTATGGCTACACCTTC.

This clonotype was seen many times. J is TRBJ2-7 and V is TRBV14, with D maybe TRBD1 (5 bases). Looked up from germline, CDR1 is SGHDN and CDR2 is FVKESK. The CDR3 has 18 amino acids. The V end lost 1 base, the J end lost 3 bases, and 22 bases lay between the germline ends. The CDR3, as DNA: TGTGCCAGCAGCCAAGCGGACCCCTATAGCTTCAGGGTCTACGAGCAGTACTTC. Translation gives CASSQADPYSFRVYEQYF.

This clonotype was picked up a small number of times. The chain carries TRBV27 and TRBJ2-7, with TRBD2 matching 11 bases. The CDR3 spans 13 residues. V lost 6 bases to trimming and J lost 4 bases; unmatched junction nucleotides: 2. Germline-derived CDR1 and CDR2 are MNHEY and SMNVEV (reference sequence). The CDR3 bases are TGTGCCAGCAGAGGGACTAGCGGTTACGAGCAGTACTTC. Encoded protein: CASRGTSGYEQYF.

This chain joins TRBV10-3 and TRBJ2-6; D gene uncertain. This CDR3 region has 15 residues. CDR1 and CDR2 (germline): ENHRY, SYGVKD. V shed 3 bases and J shed 2 bases, with 8 bases lying between them. CDR3 residues: CAISDREPGANVLTF. DNA for the CDR3: TGTGCCATCAGTGATCGTGAACCTGGGGCCAACGTCCTGACTTTC.

In its sample, this clonotype was seen many times. The rearrangement links TRBV10-1 to TRBJ2-2; D is ambiguous. This CDR3 is 13 amino acids long. The germline V gene has CDR1 WNHNN and CDR2 SYGVQD (reference sequence). The V end was cut by 6 bases, the J end by 2 bases, with 7 bases between. The CDR3 DNA is TGCGCCAGCAGCACGGAAAACACCGGGGAGCTGTTTTTT. The encoded protein is CASSTENTGELFF.

This clonotype came up many times. This rearrangement joins TRBV20-1 to TRBJ1-5; 9 bases match TRBD1. Per germline, CDR1 DFQATT and CDR2 SNEGSKA (reference sequence). This CDR3 is 15 amino acids long. V trimming: 0 bases; J trimming: 4 bases; junction bases outside the gene matches: 4. CDR3 loop: CSARDRDRENQPQHF. The CDR3 coding sequence is TGCAGTGCTAGAGACCGGGACAGGGAGAATCAGCCCCAGCATTTT.

Many counts were recorded for this clonotype. The chain links TRBV11-3 to TRBJ1-2; a weak D match, TRBD1 (5 bases). This CDR3 spans 12 amino acids. Germline values: CDR1 SGHNT, CDR2 YENEEA. The V and J ends lost 5 bases and 7 bases respectively, with 11 bases between them. The CDR3 sequence is CASSQAGFGYTF. The CDR3, as DNA: TGTGCCAGCAGCCAGGCAGGGTTTGGCTACACCTTC.

The chain carries TRBV12-3 or TRBV12-4 and TRBJ2-3; 8 nucleotides agree with TRBD1. V was pared by 6 bases and J by 5 bases, with 7 bases of the junction left unmatched. The CDR3 covers 14 residues. Here the CDR3 reads CASRGQAAGDTQYF. Written as DNA, the CDR3 is TGTGCCAGCAGGGGACAGGCCGCGGGAGATACGCAGTATTTT.

This clonotype has ten or more counts. V gene TRBV11-3 combines with J gene TRBJ2-3; D ambiguous. V lost 0 bases and J 2 bases, leaving 3 bases between the germline ends. This CDR3 has 13 amino acids. Germline V gene lookup returns CDR1 SGHNT and CDR2 YENEEA. Here the CDR3 reads CASSLDTTDTQYF. Here the CDR3 DNA reads TGTGCCAGCAGCTTAGATACCACAGATACGCAGTATTTT. Full variable domain (missing parts from reference TRBV11-3 and TRBJ2-3): EAGVVQSPRYKIIEKKQPVAFWCNPISGHNTLYWYLQNLGQGPELLIRYENEEAVDDSQLPKDRFSAERLKGVDSTLKIQPAELGDSAVYLCASSLDTTDTQYFGPGTRLTVL.

This clonotype was counted many times. The chain joins TRBV5-1 to TRBJ1-2; D not resolved. V dropped 0 bases and J dropped 6 bases, with 6 bases sitting between them. This CDR3 contains 12 residues. Germline V gives CDR1 SGHRS, CDR2 YFSETQ. The CDR3: CASSLEKDGYTF. CDR3 sequence (DNA): TGCGCCAGCAGCTTGGAGAAGGATGGCTACACCTTC. The full variable domain, its missing parts supplied by reference TRBV5-1 and TRBJ1-2, is KAGVTQTPRYLIKTRGQQVTLSCSPISGHRSVSWYQQTPGQGLQFLFEYFSETQRNKGNFPGRFSGRQFSNSRSEMNVSTLELGDSALYLCASSLEKDGYTFGSGTRLTVV.